The 18 T cell receptor beta chains below come from one sample, sequenced in a study of control samples from healthy donors and cancer patients. Some clones are missing from TCRdb's copy, which holds only in-frame ones; the method was immunoSEQ multiplex PCR. This sample carries 100,000 or so clones, around 90% of them seen once, and the ten largest clones take 2% to 3%. The sequenced sample was blood. The source of these receptors is a woman in her late teens or twenties in good health.

This sequence joins TRBV5-6 and TRBJ2-5; D unclear. There are 15 residues in the CDR3. V was clipped by 0 bases and J by 0 bases, with 9 bases between them. Germline lookup yields CDR1 SGHDT and CDR2 YYEEEE. In DNA, the CDR3 is TGTGCCAGCAGCTTGGGCGGAGTATACCAAGAGACCCAGTACTTC. Translation gives CASSLGGVYQETQYF.

The gene calls are TRBV6-4 and TRBJ1-1; D not certain. The CDR3 runs to 13 residues. Germline loops: CDR1 MRHNA, CDR2 SNTAGT. Trimming removed 4 bases at V and 3 bases at J, with 9 bases between. The chain's CDR3 is CASSAGVDTEAFF. CDR3 sequence (DNA): TGTGCCAGCAGTGCAGGCGTAGACACTGAAGCTTTCTTT.

V and J are TRBV29-1 and TRBJ2-2, with D perhaps matching TRBD1 or TRBD2 (5 bases each). The germline V gene has CDR1 SQVTM and CDR2 ANQGSEA. The CDR3 consists of 14 residues. V lost 6 bases and J lost 7, with 18 bases in between. The CDR3: CSVGIGTGYGELFF. In DNA form, the CDR3 reads TGCAGCGTAGGGATAGGGACGGGTTACGGGGAGCTGTTTTTT.

V and J are TRBV14 and TRBJ2-7; D is ambiguous. V lost 1 base, J lost 6 bases, and 10 bases lay in between. CDR3 length: 13 residues. The germline V gene has CDR1 SGHDN and CDR2 FVKESK. Here the CDR3 reads CASSQVLGGEQYF. For the CDR3, the DNA is TGTGCCAGCAGCCAAGTTCTGGGTGGCGAGCAGTACTTC.

The rearrangement joins TRBV11-3 to TRBJ2-5; D not certain. V lost 3 bases, J lost 1 base, and 15 bases lay in between. CDR3 length: 16 residues. Germline lookup yields CDR1 SGHNT and CDR2 YENEEA. CDR3 nucleotide sequence: TGTGCCAGCAGCTTTATTGCCGTGATCGGCCAAGAGACCCAGTACTTC. This gives the protein CASSFIAVIGQETQYF. Full variable domain (rest looked up from reference TRBV11-3 and TRBJ2-5): EAGVVQSPRYKIIEKKQPVAFWCNPISGHNTLYWYLQNLGQGPELLIRYENEEAVDDSQLPKDRFSAERLKGVDSTLKIQPAELGDSAVYLCASSFIAVIGQETQYFGPGTRLLVL.

The V and J genes are TRBV5-4 and TRBJ1-2, with 9 bases identical to TRBD1. The trim removed 0 bases at V and 8 bases at J, leaving 5 bases unmatched. This CDR3 is 14 amino acids long. Germline CDR1 reads SGHNT; CDR2 reads YYREEE (reference sequence). The CDR3 reads CASSLEGQGRGYTF. In nucleotides, the CDR3 is TGTGCCAGCAGCTTGGAGGGACAGGGAAGGGGCTACACCTTC.

The chain carries TRBV5-1 and TRBJ2-3, with D possibly TRBD2 on 6 matching bases. Germline V gene data show CDR1 as SGHRS and CDR2 as YFSETQ. This CDR3 is built from 12 residues. V was trimmed by 4 bases and J by 6 bases, leaving 9 bases between them. The CDR3 DNA is TGCGCCAGCAGCGAAAGCGGGGATACGCAGTATTTT. Translation gives CASSESGDTQYF.

This rearrangement joins TRBV25-1 to TRBJ1-6; D uncertain. There are 13 residues in the CDR3. Trimming took off 6 bases at V and 4 bases at J, with 7 bases between the two ends. Germline CDR1 MGHDK, CDR2 SYGVNS. The chain's CDR3 is CASRDGYNSPLHF. CDR3 sequence (DNA): TGTGCCAGCAGGGACGGGTATAATTCACCCCTCCACTTT.

The V and J genes are TRBV19 and TRBJ2-7, with D tentatively TRBD1 (6 bases). V shed 5 bases and J shed 5 bases, with 16 bases lying between them. This CDR3 is built from 14 residues. Germline V gene sequence: CDR1 LNHDA, CDR2 SQIVND (reference sequence). CDR3 loop: CASSPDSLRNEQYF. CDR3 sequence (DNA): TGTGCCAGTAGTCCGGACAGTCTTAGGAACGAGCAGTACTTC.

The count of this clone is one. The V gene is TRBV24-1, the J gene TRBJ1-1; D ambiguous. This CDR3 region has 13 residues. Between the trimmed V and J ends, which lost 10 bases and 1 base, there was a span of 12 bases. CDR1 is KGHDR, CDR2 SFDVKD, per germline. In DNA form, the CDR3 reads TGTGCCACAAGACTTAAGGGGAACACTGAAGCTTTCTTT. Translation gives CATRLKGNTEAFF.

The V call is TRBV7-8, the J call TRBJ1-6; no reliable D call. The CDR3 runs to 18 residues. Germline-derived CDR1 and CDR2 are SGHVS and FQNEAQ. V dropped 0 bases and J dropped 0 bases, with 12 bases sitting between them. Here the CDR3 reads CASSLARRSASYNSPLHF. The CDR3, as DNA: TGTGCCAGCAGCTTAGCCAGGAGATCAGCCTCCTATAATTCACCCCTCCACTTT.

This clone has only one observation. The V and J genes are TRBV5-6 and TRBJ1-5; D is possibly TRBD1 (5 bases). Germline V gene data show CDR1 as SGHDT and CDR2 as YYEEEE. The CDR3 totals 14 residues. V was trimmed by 4 bases and J by 6 bases, leaving 14 bases between them. The CDR3 nucleotides read TGTGCCAGCAGCACGGGGGGGGTAGGTCAGCCCCAGCATTTT. Its translation: CASSTGGVGQPQHF.

CDR3 sequence (DNA): TGTGCCAGCAGTTTATGGGGTGGGGTAACAGGCACTGAAGCTTTCTTT. It is translated as CASSLWGGVTGTEAFF. The rearrangement joins TRBV28 to TRBJ1-1; D is perhaps TRBD1 (5 bases). The CDR3 length is 16 residues. Deletions cut 0 bases from V and 4 bases from J, with 15 bases between. Germline-derived CDR1 and CDR2 are MDHEN and SYDVKM.

V gene TRBV9 combines with J gene TRBJ2-1; D uncertain. The CDR3 has 14 residues. V shed 0 bases and J shed 0 bases, with 4 bases lying between them. Looked up from germline, CDR1 is SGDLS and CDR2 is YYNGEE. CDR3 DNA sequence: TGTGCCAGCAGCGTAGCAGCCTCCTACAATGAGCAGTTCTTC. Amino acids: CASSVAASYNEQFF. The full variable domain, its missing parts supplied by reference TRBV9 and TRBJ2-1, is DSGVTQTPKHLITATGQRVTLRCSPRSGDLSVYWYQQSLDQGLQFLIQYYNGEERAKGNILERFSAQQFPDLHSELNLSSLELGDSALYFCASSVAASYNEQFFGPGTRLTVL.

J is TRBJ1-1 and V is TRBV6-5; no reliable D call. This CDR3 has 13 amino acids. Between the trimmed V and J ends, which lost 5 bases and 1 base, there was a span of 8 bases. Germline V lookup: CDR1 MNHEY, CDR2 SVGAGI. CDR3 DNA: TGTGCCAGCAGTCTTTGGGGGAACACTGAAGCTTTCTTT. It yields the protein CASSLWGNTEAFF.

This chain connects TRBV12-2 to TRBJ1-6; TRBD1 is the table's D call and was not checked against the DNA. TRBV12-2 is a pseudogene locus. This CDR3 has 16 amino acids. CDR3 region: CASRLARTGESSPLHF. CDR3 nucleotide sequence: TGTGCAAGTCGCTTAGCCCGAACAGGGGAGTCTTCACCCCTCCACTTT.

The chain carries TRBV7-9 and TRBJ2-1; D not resolved. Germline V lookup: CDR1 SEHNR, CDR2 FQNEAQ (reference sequence). The CDR3 runs 16 residues. Between the trimmed V and J ends, which lost 4 bases and 10 bases, there was a span of 23 bases. CDR3 in amino acids: CASSSFVTWSQSEQFF. The DNA for the CDR3 is TGTGCCAGCAGCTCCTTCGTGACCTGGTCCCAATCGGAGCAGTTCTTC.

The V and J genes are TRBV10-3 and TRBJ2-3, with 7 bases lining up with TRBD1. CDR3 length equals 14 residues. The germline gives CDR1 ENHRY, CDR2 SYGVKD. V gave up 10 bases and J gave up 0 bases; unmatched junction bases: 7. The CDR3 loop reads CATGPGQSTDTQYF. The CDR3 DNA is TGTGCCACGGGACCGGGACAGAGCACAGATACGCAGTATTTT.